These 16 T cell receptor beta chains were sequenced from one sample in a study of cytomegalovirus exposure and HLA in healthy donors. 60 Vbeta and 13 Jbeta primers were used in PCR. The table came from immunoSEQ multiplex PCR; TCRdb's copy has only in-frame clones and leaves some out. The sample contains about 31,000 clones, 40% to 45% of which appear only once. The sample was PBMCs. The receptors here all came from a woman between 45 and 60 years old in good health and CMV-seronegative.

The chain employs TRBV28 and TRBJ1-2, with D possibly matching TRBD1 (6 bases). Between the trimmed V and J ends, which lost 9 bases and 2 bases, there was a span of 16 bases. The CDR3 totals 14 residues. Germline V gene data show CDR1 as MDHEN and CDR2 as SYDVKM. The CDR3 loop is CASTTSRGNYGYTF. For the CDR3, the DNA is TGTGCCAGTACCACCTCCAGGGGCAACTATGGCTACACCTTC.

The chain carries TRBV7-8 and TRBJ2-7; possible D gene TRBD2, 6 bases. Trimming cost V 4 bases and J 8 bases, with 15 bases left between them. This CDR3 has 13 amino acids. Germline V CDR1 and CDR2: SGHVS, FQNEAQ. CDR3 nucleotide sequence: TGTGCCAGCAGCTACCGGGACTCCCGCCAGCAGTACTTC. Protein sequence: CASSYRDSRQQYF.

This chain links TRBV21-1 with TRBJ1-5; the D call of TRBD1 is as the table states it, not checked on the DNA. TRBV21-1 is recorded as a pseudogene. This CDR3 comprises 21 residues. In nucleotides, the CDR3 is TGTGCCAGCAGCACTGAAAAGCCCGGGACAAAAAGACACCTTAGCAATCAGCCCCAGCATTTT. As protein: CASSTEKPGTKRHLSNQPQHF.

V and J are TRBV30 and TRBJ2-3; 8 bases fit TRBD1. J gave up 3 bases and V 0 bases, and 5 bases lay outside the gene matches. This CDR3 has 15 amino acids. Germline CDR1 GTSNPN, CDR2 SVGIG (reference sequence). The CDR3 loop reads CAWSVTGGRTDTQYF. CDR3 in DNA: TGTGCCTGGAGTGTAACAGGGGGGCGGACAGATACGCAGTATTTT. Looking up the rest from reference TRBV30 and TRBJ2-3 gives the full variable domain: SQTIHQWPATLVQPVGSPLSLECTVEGTSNPNLYWYRQAAGRGLQLLFYSVGIGQISSEVPQNLSASRPQDRQFILSSKKLLLSDSGFYLCAWSVTGGRTDTQYFGPGTRLTVL.

This clone was picked up a small number of times. V and J are TRBV19 and TRBJ2-5; D is perhaps TRBD1 (5 bases). This CDR3 is 15 amino acids long. Trimming took 6 bases from V and 3 from J, leaving 17 bases between them. Germline V CDR1 and CDR2: LNHDA, SQIVND (reference sequence). This CDR3 is CASRPDSLREETQYF. CDR3 sequence (DNA): TGTGCCAGTAGGCCCGACAGCTTAAGGGAAGAGACCCAGTACTTC.

J is TRBJ2-7 and V is TRBV6-5; possible D gene TRBD1, 6 bases. There are 13 residues in the CDR3. Germline V gene sequence: CDR1 MNHEY, CDR2 SVGAGI. The ends were cut back, 5 bases at V and 7 bases at J, with 15 bases in the middle. This CDR3 is CASSPGHPGEQYF. The CDR3 region has the DNA TGTGCCAGCAGTCCGGGACACCCAGGAGAGCAGTACTTC.

The chain recombines TRBV9 with TRBJ2-2, with 8 bases identical to TRBD2. The germline gives CDR1 SGDLS, CDR2 YYNGEE. The CDR3 length is 17 residues. V shed 0 bases, J shed 0 bases, and the junction held 4 bases outside the gene matches. The CDR3 spells CASSVGAGLANTGELFF. DNA of the CDR3: TGTGCCAGCAGCGTAGGGGCGGGACTAGCGAACACCGGGGAGCTGTTTTTT.

Remarks on this clone: The junction does not match germline at one end; this may be a read error. J is TRBJ2-7 and V is TRBV9; TRBD2 is a possible D gene (5 bases). Germline loops: CDR1 SGDLS, CDR2 YYNGEE. The CDR3 is made up of 14 amino acids. In DNA form, the CDR3 reads TGTGCCAGCAGCGTCACGGACGGACTGACGGAGGTCTTTTTC. Protein product: CASSVTDGLTEVFF. Together with reference TRBV9 and TRBJ2-7, the CDR3 gives the full variable domain: DSGVTQTPKHLITATGQRVTLRCSPRSGDLSVYWYQQSLDQGLQFLIQYYNGEERAKGNILERFSAQQFPDLHSELNLSSLELGDSALYFCASSVTDGLTEVFFGPGTRLTVT.

A few counts support this clone. The V gene is TRBV5-5, the J gene TRBJ1-2, with TRBD1 as a possible D gene (5 bases). Trimming removed 0 bases at V and 2 bases at J, with 11 bases between. Germline V gene sequence: CDR1 SGHKS, CDR2 YYEKEE (reference sequence). The CDR3 extends over 15 amino acids. The DNA of the CDR3 is TGTGCCAGCAGCTTGGGCCGGGGGTCCAACTATGGCTACACCTTC. The encoded protein is CASSLGRGSNYGYTF.

The J gene is TRBJ2-3, the V gene TRBV2; 8 positions match TRBD2. The CDR3 sequence is 14 residues long. The V and J ends lost 5 bases and 5 bases, in that order; junction bases with no gene match: 6. CDR1 is SNHLY, CDR2 FYNNEI, per germline. The CDR3 region has the DNA TGTGCCAGCAGTATCGGGGGGGCTGGAGATACGCAGTATTTT. Translated, it gives CASSIGGAGDTQYF. The whole variable domain, filled in from reference TRBV2 and TRBJ2-3, reads EPEVTQTPSHQVTQMGQEVILRCVPISNHLYFYWYRQILGQKVEFLVSFYNNEISEKSEIFDDQFSVERPDGSNFTLKIRSTKLEDSAMYFCASSIGGAGDTQYFGPGTRLTVL.

The chain joins TRBV5-1 to TRBJ2-1; D is possibly TRBD1 (6 bases). The germline V and J ends were trimmed by 4 bases and 7 bases, with 18 bases remaining between them. This CDR3 comprises 15 residues. Germline assignment: CDR1 SGHRS and CDR2 YFSETQ. CDR3 sequence reads: CASSPILSTGNEQFF. DNA of the CDR3: TGCGCCAGCAGCCCAATCCTCTCGACAGGTAATGAGCAGTTCTTC.

The chain has TRBV6-5 and TRBJ1-1; D possibly corresponds to TRBD1 (6 bases). The germline V gene has CDR1 MNHEY and CDR2 SVGAGI. The germline V and J ends were trimmed by 6 bases and 0 bases, with 11 bases remaining between them. This CDR3 has 14 residues. CDR3 nucleotide sequence: TGTGCCAGCAGAAGACAGGCGTTGAACACTGAAGCTTTCTTT. It is translated as CASRRQALNTEAFF.

The chain combines TRBV7-9 with TRBJ2-7; no clear D. Between the trimmed V and J ends, which lost 2 bases and 5 bases, there was a span of 7 bases. Germline V gives CDR1 SEHNR, CDR2 FQNEAQ (reference sequence). The CDR3 is made up of 12 amino acids. The CDR3 sequence is CASSLSLDEQYF. DNA for the CDR3: TGTGCCAGCAGCTTAAGCTTAGACGAGCAGTACTTC.

The gene calls are TRBV2 and TRBJ2-7; 10 nucleotides match TRBD1. The CDR3 runs to 14 residues. Germline V gives CDR1 SNHLY, CDR2 FYNNEI. V was clipped by 6 bases and J by 6 bases; unmatched bases: 8. The CDR3 nucleotides read TGTGCCAGCAGCGTAAGACAGGGGGCGGTCGAGCAGTACTTC. This encodes CASSVRQGAVEQYF.

This clone was seen a few times. This same CDR3 is encoded by further DNA sequences in the sample. The rearrangement joins TRBV4-2 to TRBJ2-5; 10 positions match TRBD2. From germline, CDR1 is LGHNA and CDR2 YNFKEQ. The CDR3 contains 14 residues. J lost 5 bases, V lost 0 bases, and 0 bases had no gene match. CDR3 loop: CASSQEAGGETQYF. As DNA, the CDR3 is TGTGCCAGCAGCCAAGAAGCGGGAGGGGAGACCCAGTACTTC.

This clone was seen a few times. The chain couples TRBV6-5 to TRBJ1-4; TRBD1 matches at 7 bases. The ends lost 5 bases at V and 7 bases at J; junction bases unmatched: 10. CDR1 is MNHEY and CDR2 is SVGAGI in the germline V gene. CDR3 length equals 15 residues. CDR3 nucleotide sequence: TGTGCCAGCAGTACCGGGACAGCGAAGAGTGAAAAACTGTTTTTT. Its translation is CASSTGTAKSEKLFF.